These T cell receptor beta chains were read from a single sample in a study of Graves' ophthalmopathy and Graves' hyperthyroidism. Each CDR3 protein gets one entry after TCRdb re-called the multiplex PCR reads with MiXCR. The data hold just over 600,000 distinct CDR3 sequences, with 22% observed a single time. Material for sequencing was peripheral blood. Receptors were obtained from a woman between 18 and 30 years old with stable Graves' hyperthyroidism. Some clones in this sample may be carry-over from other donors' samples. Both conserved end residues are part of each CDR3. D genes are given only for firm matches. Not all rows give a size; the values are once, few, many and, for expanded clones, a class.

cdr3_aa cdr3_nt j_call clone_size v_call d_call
CATTGESNQPQHF TGTGCCACGACAGGGGAAAGCAATCAGCCCCAGCATTTT TRBJ1-5 many TRBV10-3 TRBD1
CASAGRSPLHF TGTGCCAGCGCAGGGAGGTCACCCCTCCACTTT TRBJ1-6 many TRBV12-3/TRBV12-4 NA
CASSQETVSLGYTF TGTGCCAGCAGCCAGGAGACGGTCTCCCTTGGCTACACCTTC TRBJ1-2 many TRBV12-3/TRBV12-4 NA
CASRPSGGWTQYF TGTGCCAGCAGACCGTCGGGGGGGTGGACCCAGTACTTC TRBJ2-5 many TRBV7-2 TRBD2
CASSHRDTANYGYTF TGTGCCAGCAGTCACCGGGACACCGCTAACTATGGCTACACCTTC TRBJ1-2 many TRBV12-3/TRBV12-4 NA
CASNHLRRGRGNTEAFF TGTGCCAGCAATCACCTAAGGCGGGGGCGAGGAAACACTGAAGCTTTCTTT TRBJ1-1 NA TRBV28 NA
CASSIGLEAFF TGCGCCAGCAGCATAGGACTTGAAGCTTTCTTT TRBJ1-1 many TRBV5-1 NA
CASSLGQYPSYEQYF TGTGCCAGCAGTTTAGGACAGTATCCTTCCTACGAGCAGTACTTC TRBJ2-7 many TRBV12-3/TRBV12-4 NA
CAISDHTSGTEETQYF TGTGCCATCAGTGATCATACTAGCGGAACTGAAGAGACCCAGTACTTC TRBJ2-5 NA TRBV10-3 TRBD2
CASSYSGGGDSETQYF TGTGCCAGCAGTTACTCTGGCGGGGGGGACTCGGAGACCCAGTACTTC TRBJ2-5 many TRBV6-5 TRBD2
CSAAGTAVLETQYF TGCAGTGCTGCAGGCACAGCAGTGTTAGAGACCCAGTACTTC TRBJ2-5 many TRBV20-1 NA
CASGGRSRGVDYGYTF TGTGCTAGTGGTGGCCGATCTCGGGGGGTCGACTATGGCTACACCTTC TRBJ1-2 few TRBV12-5 NA
CASSEDLTEQYF TGTGCCAGCAGTGAAGACCTTACAGAGCAGTACTTC TRBJ2-7 many TRBV2 NA
CASSLGQGGSEAFF TGCGCCAGCAGCTTGGGCCAGGGGGGCTCTGAAGCTTTCTTT TRBJ1-1 many TRBV5-1 TRBD1
CASSPRTGTGELFF TGTGCCAGCAGCCCTCGGACAGGGACCGGGGAGCTGTTTTTT TRBJ2-2 many TRBV7-3 TRBD1
CASSGPGLAIDSYEQYF TGTGCCAGCAGCGGCCCGGGACTAGCAATTGACTCCTACGAGCAGTACTTC TRBJ2-7 few TRBV7-6 TRBD2
CASSHNTVSAAGYTF TGTGCCAGCAGTCACAACACGGTGTCAGCGGCGGGCTACACCTTC TRBJ1-2 few TRBV6-5 NA
CASSYGFQGVGETQYF TGTGCCAGCAGTTACGGTTTCCAGGGGGTAGGGGAGACCCAGTACTTC TRBJ2-5 many TRBV6-5 TRBD1
CSAERCDF TGCAGTGCCGAACGATGTGACTTC TRBJ2-7 NA TRBV20-1 NA
CASSLRSGGAYGYTF TGTGCCAGCAGTTTACGGTCTGGGGGCGCCTATGGCTACACCTTC TRBJ1-2 many TRBV12-3/TRBV12-4 NA
CSARDREGVSQPQHF TGCAGTGCTAGAGATCGGGAGGGGGTGAGTCAGCCCCAGCATTTT TRBJ1-5 NA TRBV20-1 NA
CASYETTNTGELFF TGTGCCAGCTACGAGACAACTAACACCGGGGAGCTGTTTTTT TRBJ2-2 many TRBV18 NA
CASSYSGQGSSEQYF TGTGCCAGCAGTTACTCGGGACAGGGATCGTCCGAGCAGTACTTC TRBJ2-7 many TRBV6-5 TRBD1
CASSSTGRPNTEAFF TGTGCCAGCAGCTCAACGGGGAGACCGAACACTGAAGCTTTCTTT TRBJ1-1 many TRBV11-2 NA
CAILDRNTYEQYF TGTGCCATCTTGGACAGAAATACCTACGAGCAGTACTTC TRBJ2-7 many TRBV2 NA
CASSFEGTEAFF TGCGCCAGCAGCTTCGAAGGCACTGAAGCTTTCTTT TRBJ1-1 many TRBV12-3/TRBV12-4 NA
CASSLWTDQPQHF TGTGCCAGCAGCCTGTGGACGGATCAGCCCCAGCATTTT TRBJ1-5 few TRBV3-1 NA
CSVLLGTGAHEQYF TGCAGTGTCCTCCTTGGGACAGGGGCCCACGAGCAGTACTTC TRBJ2-7 many TRBV20-1 TRBD1